Below are 4 T cell receptor beta chains sequenced from a single sample in a study of identical twins. In TCRdb, the 5' RACE reads were re-called with MiXCR into one record per CDR3 protein. The sample holds 700,000 or so distinct CDR3 sequences, under 9% seen once. These data were also reused for a study on yellow fever vaccine responses in identical twins.

Source material: PBMCs. The receptors come from a young woman in good health.

This clonotype appeared once. The rearrangement joins TRBV10-2 to TRBJ2-7; D unclear. The CDR3 has 15 amino acids. V was cut by 3 bases and J by 3 bases, with 15 bases left in between. Germline CDR1 reads WSHSY; CDR2 reads SAAADI. The CDR3 nucleotides are TGCGCCAGCAGTGATTCCCGTCCAAGGGACTACGAGCAGTACTTC. This sequence encodes CASSDSRPRDYEQYF.

In its sample, this clonotype was seen many times. The rearrangement links TRBV7-2 to TRBJ2-3; maybe TRBD2 (5 bases). The CDR3 extends over 16 amino acids. Germline V gives CDR1 SGHTA, CDR2 FQGNSA. V lost 5 bases and J lost 0, with 15 bases in between. In DNA form, the CDR3 reads TGTGCCAGCAGCCCCCTTGCCTGGACTAGCACAGATACGCAGTATTTT. Encoded protein: CASSPLAWTSTDTQYF.

This clonotype was recorded many times. The chain joins TRBV24-1 to TRBJ2-3, with D perhaps being TRBD1 or TRBD2 (5 bases each). CDR1 is KGHDR, CDR2 SFDVKD, per germline. V was cut by 3 bases and J by 3 bases, with 15 bases left in between. The CDR3 loop spans 16 amino acids. The CDR3 loop reads CATSDRSGTLTDTQYF. The CDR3 DNA reads TGTGCCACCAGTGATCGATCCGGGACCTTAACAGATACGCAGTATTTT.

At least ten counts were recorded for this clonotype. DNA for the CDR3: TGTGCCAGCAGCTTATTTCCGGGAGGGCCCCTCTACGAGCAGTACTTC. Encoded protein: CASSLFPGGPLYEQYF. The chain recombines TRBV7-9 with TRBJ2-7; 8 positions match TRBD2. With 2 bases clipped from V and 3 bases from J, the junction kept 9 bases outside the gene matches. Per germline, CDR1 SEHNR and CDR2 FQNEAQ (reference sequence). CDR3 length equals 16 residues.